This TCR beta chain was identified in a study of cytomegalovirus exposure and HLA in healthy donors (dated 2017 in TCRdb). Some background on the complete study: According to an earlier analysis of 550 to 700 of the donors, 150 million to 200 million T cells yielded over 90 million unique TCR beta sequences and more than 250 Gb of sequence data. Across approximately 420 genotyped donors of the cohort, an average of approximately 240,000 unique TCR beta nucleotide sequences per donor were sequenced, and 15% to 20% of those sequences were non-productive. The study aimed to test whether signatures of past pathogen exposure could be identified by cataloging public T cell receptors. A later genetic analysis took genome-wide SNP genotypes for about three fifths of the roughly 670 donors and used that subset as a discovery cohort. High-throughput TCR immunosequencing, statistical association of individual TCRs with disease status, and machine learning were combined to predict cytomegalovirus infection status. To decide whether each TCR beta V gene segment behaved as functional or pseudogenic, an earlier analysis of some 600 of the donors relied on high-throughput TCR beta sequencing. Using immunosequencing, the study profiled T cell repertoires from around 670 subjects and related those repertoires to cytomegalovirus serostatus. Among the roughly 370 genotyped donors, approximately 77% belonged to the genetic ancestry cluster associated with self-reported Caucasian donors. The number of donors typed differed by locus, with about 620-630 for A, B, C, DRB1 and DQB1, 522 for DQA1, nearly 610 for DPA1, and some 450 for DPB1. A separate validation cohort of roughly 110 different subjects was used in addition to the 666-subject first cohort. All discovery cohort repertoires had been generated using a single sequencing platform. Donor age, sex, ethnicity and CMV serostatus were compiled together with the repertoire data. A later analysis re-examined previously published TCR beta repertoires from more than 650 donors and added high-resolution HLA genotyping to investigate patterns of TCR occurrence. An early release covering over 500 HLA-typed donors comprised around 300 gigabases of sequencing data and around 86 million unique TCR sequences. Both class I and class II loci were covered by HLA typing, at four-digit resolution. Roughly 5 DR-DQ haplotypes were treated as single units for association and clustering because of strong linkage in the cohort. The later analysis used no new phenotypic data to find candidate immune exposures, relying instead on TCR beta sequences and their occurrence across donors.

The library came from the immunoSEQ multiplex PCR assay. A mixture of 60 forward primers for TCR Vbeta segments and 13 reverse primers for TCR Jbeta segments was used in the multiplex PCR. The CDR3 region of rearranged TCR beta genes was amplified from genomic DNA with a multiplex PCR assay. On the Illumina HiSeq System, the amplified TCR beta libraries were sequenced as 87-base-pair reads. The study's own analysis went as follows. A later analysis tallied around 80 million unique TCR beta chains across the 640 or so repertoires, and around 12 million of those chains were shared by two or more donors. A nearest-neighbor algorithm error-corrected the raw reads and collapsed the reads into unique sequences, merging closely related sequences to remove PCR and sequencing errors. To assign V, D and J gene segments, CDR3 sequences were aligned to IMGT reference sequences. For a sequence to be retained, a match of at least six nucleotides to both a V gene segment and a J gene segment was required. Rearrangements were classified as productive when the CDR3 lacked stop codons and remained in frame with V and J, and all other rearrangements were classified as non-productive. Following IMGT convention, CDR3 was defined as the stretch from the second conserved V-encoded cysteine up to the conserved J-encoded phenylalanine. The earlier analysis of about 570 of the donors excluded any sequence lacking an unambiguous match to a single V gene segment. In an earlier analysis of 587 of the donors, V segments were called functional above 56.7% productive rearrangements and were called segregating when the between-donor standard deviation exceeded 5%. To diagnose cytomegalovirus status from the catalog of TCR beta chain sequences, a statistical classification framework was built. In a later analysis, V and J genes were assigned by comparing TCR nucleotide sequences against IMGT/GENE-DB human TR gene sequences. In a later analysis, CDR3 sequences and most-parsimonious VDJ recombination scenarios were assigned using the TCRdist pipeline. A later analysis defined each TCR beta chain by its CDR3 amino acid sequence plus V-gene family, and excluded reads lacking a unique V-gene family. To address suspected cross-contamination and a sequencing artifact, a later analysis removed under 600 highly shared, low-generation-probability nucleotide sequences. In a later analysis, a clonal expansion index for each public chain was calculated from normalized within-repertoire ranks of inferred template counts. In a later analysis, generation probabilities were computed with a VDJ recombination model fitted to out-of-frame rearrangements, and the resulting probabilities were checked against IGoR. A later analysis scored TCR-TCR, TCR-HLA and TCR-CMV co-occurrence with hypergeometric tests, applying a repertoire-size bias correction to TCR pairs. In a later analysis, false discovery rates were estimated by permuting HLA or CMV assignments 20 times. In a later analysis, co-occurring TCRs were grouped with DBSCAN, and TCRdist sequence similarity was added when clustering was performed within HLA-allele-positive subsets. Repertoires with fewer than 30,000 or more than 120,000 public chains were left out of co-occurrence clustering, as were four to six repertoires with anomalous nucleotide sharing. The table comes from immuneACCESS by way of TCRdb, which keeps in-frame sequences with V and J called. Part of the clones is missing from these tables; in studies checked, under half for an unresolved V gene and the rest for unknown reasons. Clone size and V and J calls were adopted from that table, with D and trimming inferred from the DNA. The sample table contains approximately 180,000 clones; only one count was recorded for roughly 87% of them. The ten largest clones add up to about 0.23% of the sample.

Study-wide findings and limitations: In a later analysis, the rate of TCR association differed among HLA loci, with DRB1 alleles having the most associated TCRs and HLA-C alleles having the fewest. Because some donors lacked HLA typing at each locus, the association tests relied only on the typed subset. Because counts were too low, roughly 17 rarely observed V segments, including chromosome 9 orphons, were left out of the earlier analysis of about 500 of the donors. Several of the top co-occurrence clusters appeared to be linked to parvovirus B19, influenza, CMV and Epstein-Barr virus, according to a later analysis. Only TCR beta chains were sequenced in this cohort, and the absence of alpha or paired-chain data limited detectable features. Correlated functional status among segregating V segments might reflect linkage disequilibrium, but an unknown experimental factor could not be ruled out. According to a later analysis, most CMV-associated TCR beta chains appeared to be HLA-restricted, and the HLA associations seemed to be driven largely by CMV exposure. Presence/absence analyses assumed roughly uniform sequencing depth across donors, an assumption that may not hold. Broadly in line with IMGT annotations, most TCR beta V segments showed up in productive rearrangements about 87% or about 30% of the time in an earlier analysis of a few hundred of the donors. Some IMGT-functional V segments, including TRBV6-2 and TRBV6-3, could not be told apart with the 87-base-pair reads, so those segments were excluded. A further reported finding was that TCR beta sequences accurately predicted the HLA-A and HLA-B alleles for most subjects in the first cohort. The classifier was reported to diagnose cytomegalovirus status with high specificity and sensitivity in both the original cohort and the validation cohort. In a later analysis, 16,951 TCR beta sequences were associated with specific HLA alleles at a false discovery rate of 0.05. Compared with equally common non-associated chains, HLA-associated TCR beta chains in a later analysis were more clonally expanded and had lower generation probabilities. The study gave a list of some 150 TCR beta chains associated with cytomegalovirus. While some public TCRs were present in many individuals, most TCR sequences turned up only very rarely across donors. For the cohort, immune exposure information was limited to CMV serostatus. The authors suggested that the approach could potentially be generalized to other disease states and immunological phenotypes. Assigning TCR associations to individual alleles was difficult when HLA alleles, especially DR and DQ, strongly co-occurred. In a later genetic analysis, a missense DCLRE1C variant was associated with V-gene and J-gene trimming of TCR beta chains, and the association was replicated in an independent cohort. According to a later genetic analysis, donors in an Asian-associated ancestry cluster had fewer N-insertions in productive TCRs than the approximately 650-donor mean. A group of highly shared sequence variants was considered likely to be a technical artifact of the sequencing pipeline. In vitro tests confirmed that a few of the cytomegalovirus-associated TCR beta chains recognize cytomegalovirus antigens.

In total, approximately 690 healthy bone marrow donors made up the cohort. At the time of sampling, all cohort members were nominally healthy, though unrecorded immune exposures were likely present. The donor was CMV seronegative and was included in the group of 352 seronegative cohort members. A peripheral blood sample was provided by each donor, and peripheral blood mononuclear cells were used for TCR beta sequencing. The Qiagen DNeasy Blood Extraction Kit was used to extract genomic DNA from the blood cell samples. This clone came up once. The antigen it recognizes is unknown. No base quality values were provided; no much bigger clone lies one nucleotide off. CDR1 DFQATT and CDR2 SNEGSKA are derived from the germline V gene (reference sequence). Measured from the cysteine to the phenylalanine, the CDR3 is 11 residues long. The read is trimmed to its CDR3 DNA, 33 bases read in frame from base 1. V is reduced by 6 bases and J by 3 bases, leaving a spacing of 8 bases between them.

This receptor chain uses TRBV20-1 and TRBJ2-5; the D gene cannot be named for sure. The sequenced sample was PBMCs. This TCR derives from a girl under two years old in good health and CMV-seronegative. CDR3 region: CSAGGKETQYF. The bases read TGCAGTGCAGGCGGAAAAGAGACCCAGTACTTC.